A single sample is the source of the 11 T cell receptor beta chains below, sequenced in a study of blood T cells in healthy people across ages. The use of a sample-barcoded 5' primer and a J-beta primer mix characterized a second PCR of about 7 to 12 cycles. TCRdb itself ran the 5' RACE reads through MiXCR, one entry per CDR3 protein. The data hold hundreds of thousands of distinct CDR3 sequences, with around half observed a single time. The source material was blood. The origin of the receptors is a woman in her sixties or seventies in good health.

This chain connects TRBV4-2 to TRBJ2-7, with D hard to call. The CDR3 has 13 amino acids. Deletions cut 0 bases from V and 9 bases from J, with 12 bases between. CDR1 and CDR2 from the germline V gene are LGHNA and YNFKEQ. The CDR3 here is CASSQDFAALQYF. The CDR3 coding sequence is TGTGCCAGCAGCCAAGATTTCGCCGCGTTGCAGTACTTC.

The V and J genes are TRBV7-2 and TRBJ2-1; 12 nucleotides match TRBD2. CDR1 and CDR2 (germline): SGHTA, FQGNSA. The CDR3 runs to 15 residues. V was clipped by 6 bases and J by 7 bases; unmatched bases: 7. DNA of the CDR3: TGTGCCAGCAGTTACGTGACTAGCGGGAGAAATGAGCAGTTCTTC. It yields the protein CASSYVTSGRNEQFF.

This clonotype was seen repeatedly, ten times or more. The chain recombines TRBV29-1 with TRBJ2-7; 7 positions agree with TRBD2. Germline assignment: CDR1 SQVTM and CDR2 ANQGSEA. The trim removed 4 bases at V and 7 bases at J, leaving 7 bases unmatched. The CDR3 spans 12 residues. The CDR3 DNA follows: TGCAGCGTTGCCCCGGTCGGGAGGGAGCAGTACTTC. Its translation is CSVAPVGREQYF.

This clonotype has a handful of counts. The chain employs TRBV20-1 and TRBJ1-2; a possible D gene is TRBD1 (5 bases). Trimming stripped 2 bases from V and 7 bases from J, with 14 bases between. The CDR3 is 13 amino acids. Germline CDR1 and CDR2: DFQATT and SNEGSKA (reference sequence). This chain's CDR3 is CSARTQGNLGYTF. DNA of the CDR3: TGCAGTGCTAGAACCCAGGGAAACCTTGGCTACACCTTC.

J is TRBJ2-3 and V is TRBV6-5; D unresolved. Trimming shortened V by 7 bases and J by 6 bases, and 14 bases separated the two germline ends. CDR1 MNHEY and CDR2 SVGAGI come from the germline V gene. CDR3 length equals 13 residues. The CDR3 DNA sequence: TGTGCCAGCACTCGCCCCGGAGAGGATACGCAGTATTTT. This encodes CASTRPGEDTQYF.

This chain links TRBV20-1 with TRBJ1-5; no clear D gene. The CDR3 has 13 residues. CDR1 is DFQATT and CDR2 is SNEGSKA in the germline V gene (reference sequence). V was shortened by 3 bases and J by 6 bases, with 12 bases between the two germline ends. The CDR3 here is CSARDRGLQPQHF. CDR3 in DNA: TGCAGTGCTAGGGATCGAGGGCTTCAGCCCCAGCATTTT.

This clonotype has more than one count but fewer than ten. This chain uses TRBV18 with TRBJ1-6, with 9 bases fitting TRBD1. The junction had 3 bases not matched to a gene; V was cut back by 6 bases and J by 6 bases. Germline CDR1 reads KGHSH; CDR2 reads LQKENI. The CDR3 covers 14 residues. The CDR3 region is CASSQTGGNSPLHF. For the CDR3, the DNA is TGTGCCAGCTCGCAGACAGGGGGTAATTCACCCCTCCACTTT.

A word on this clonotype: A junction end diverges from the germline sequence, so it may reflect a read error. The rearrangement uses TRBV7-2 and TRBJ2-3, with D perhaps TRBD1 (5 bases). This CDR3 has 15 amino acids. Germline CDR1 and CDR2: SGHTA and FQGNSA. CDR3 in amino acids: CASSLRGRDTDTQYF. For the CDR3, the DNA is TGCGCCAGCAGCCTCCGCGGCAGGGACACAGATACGCAGTATTTT.

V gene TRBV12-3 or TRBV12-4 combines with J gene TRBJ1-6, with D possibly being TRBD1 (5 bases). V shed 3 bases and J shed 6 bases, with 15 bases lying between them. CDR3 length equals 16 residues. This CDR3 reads CASSFPGTSFNSPLHF. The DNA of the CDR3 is TGTGCCAGCAGTTTCCCCGGGACCAGCTTTAATTCACCCCTCCACTTT.

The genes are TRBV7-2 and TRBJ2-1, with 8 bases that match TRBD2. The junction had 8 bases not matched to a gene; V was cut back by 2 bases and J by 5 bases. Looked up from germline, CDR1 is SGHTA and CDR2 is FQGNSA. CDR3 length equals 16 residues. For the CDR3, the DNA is TGTGCCAGCAGCTTAAGCGGTGGACTAGCTCACAATGAGCAGTTCTTC. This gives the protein CASSLSGGLAHNEQFF.

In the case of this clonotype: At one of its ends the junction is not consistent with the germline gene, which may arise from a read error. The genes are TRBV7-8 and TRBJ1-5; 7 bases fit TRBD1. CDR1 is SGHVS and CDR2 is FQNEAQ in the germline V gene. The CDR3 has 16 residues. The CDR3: CASSLRQGNKHHPQHF. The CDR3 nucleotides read TGTGCCAGCAGCTTAAGACAGGGAAATAAACATCACCCCCAGCATTTT. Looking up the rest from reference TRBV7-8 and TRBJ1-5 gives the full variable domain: GAGVSQSPRYKVAKRGQDVALRCDPISGHVSLFWYQQALGQGPEFLTYFQNEAQLDKSGLPSDRFFAERPEGSVSTLKIQRTQQEDSAVYLCASSLRQGNKHHPQHFGDGTRLSIL.